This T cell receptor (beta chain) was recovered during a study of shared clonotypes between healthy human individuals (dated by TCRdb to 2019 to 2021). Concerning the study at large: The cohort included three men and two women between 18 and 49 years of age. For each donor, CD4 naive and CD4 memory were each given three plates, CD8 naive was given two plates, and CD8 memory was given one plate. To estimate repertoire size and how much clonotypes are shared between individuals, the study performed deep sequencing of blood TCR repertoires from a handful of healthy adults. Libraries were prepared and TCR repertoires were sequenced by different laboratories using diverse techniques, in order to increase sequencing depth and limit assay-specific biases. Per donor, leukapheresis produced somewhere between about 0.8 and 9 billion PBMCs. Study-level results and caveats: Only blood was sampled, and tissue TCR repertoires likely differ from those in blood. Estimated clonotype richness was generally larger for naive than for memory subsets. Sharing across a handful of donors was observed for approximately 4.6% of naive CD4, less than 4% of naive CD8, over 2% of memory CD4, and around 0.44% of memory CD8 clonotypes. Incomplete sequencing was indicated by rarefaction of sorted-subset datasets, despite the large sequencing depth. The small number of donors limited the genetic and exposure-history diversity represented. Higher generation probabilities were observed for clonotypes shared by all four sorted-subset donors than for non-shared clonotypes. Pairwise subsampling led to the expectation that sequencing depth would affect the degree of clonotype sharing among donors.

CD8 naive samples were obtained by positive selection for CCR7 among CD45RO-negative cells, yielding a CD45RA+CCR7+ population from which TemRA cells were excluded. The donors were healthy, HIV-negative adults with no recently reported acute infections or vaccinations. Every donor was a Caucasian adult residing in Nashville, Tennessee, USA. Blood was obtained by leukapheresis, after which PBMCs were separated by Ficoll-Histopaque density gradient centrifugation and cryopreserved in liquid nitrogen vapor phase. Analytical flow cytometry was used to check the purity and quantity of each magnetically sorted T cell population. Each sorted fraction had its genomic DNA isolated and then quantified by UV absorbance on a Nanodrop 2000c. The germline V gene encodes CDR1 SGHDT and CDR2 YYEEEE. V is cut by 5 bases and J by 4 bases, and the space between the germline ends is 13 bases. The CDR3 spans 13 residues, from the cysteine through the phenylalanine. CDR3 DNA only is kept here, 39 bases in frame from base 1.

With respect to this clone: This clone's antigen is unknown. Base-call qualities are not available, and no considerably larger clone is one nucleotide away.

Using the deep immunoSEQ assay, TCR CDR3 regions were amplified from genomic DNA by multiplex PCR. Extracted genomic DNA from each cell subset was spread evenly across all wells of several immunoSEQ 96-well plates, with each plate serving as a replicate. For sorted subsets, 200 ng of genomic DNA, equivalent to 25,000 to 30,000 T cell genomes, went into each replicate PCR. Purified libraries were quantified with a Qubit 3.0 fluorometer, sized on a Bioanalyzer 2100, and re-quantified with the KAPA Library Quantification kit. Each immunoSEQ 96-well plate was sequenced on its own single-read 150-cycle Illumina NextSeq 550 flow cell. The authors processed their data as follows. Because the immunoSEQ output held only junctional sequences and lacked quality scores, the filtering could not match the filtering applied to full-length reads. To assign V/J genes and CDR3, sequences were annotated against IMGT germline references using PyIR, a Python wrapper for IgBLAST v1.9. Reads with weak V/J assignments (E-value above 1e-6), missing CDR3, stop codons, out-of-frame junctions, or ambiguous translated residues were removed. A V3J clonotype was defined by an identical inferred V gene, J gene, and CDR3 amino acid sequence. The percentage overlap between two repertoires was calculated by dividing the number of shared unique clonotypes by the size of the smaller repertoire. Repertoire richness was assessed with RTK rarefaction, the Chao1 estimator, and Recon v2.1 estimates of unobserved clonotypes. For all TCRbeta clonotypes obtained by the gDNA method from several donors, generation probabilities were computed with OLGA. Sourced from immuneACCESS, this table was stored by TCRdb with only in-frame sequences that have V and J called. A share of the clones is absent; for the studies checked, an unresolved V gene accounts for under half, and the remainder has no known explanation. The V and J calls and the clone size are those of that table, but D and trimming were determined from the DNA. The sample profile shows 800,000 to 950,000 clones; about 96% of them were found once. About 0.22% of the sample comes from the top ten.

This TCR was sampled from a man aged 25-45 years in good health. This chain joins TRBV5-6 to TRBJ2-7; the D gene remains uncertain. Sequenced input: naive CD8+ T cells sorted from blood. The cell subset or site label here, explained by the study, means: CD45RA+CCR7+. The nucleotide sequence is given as TGTGCCAGCAGTTTCGATTACGGGTACGAGCAGTACTTC. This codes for CASSFDYGYEQYF.